The rows below give T cell receptor beta chains drawn from one sample of a study of patients and donors after allogeneic stem cell transplantation. TCRdb reprocessed the RT-PCR reads via MiXCR and lists one record per CDR3 protein. The repertoire has 20,000 to 30,000 distinct CDR3 sequences, around 7.9% of them found once; the top ten carry about 44%. The sequenced material came from blood, either unsorted or a sorted T cell fraction (not recorded which). All receptors derive from a human donor who was either an allogeneic HSCT recipient or a stem cell or donor lymphocyte infusion donor (not recorded which). It is not recorded whose cells these are; they may come from a transplant donor. CDR3s include the opening cysteine and the closing phenylalanine or tryptophan. Each record gives: D gene, clone size, V gene, J gene, CDR3 DNA, CDR3 protein. The D gene is left open where the match is weak. Some rows have no size entry. The others give once, few or many, or a class for an expanded clone.

>TRBD2|many|TRBV5-1|TRBJ2-2
TGCGCCAGCAGACTAGCGGGGAGCTCCGGGGAGCTGTTTTTT
CASRLAGSSGELFF
>.|many|TRBV2|TRBJ2-3
TGTGCCAGCACTCTTCTGCAAAAGACAGATACGCAGTATTTT
CASTLLQKTDTQYF
>TRBD1|.|TRBV6-1|TRBJ1-6
TGTGCCAGCAGTCGCCGACAGGGGGCGTATTCACCCCTCCACTTT
CASSRRQGAYSPLHF
>TRBD2|.|TRBV6-1|TRBJ2-4
TGTGCCAGCCGAGCGGGGGTCCAAAACATTCAGTACTTC
CASRAGVQNIQYF
>.|few|TRBV5-1|TRBJ2-1
TGCGCCAGCAGCTCCCACAGGGTTATCGATGAGCAGTTCTTC
CASSSHRVIDEQFF
>TRBD2|.|TRBV13|TRBJ2-1
TGTGCCAGCAGCTTCACGGGAGGCGGGACCGCCAACAATGAGCAGTTCTTC
CASSFTGGGTANNEQFF
>.|.|TRBV18|TRBJ1-2
TGTGCCAGCTCCCGGGAGCAGGGTAATGGCTACACCTTC
CASSREQGNGYTF
>.|.|TRBV14|TRBJ2-5
TGTGCCAGCAGCCCCTCCGGAGAGACCCAGTACTTC
CASSPSGETQYF
>TRBD1|.|TRBV18|TRBJ1-1
TGTGCCAGCTCCCGGGACAGGTTGAACACTGAAGCTTTCTTT
CASSRDRLNTEAFF
>.|many|TRBV10-1|TRBJ1-2
TGCGCCAGCAGCCCGGACGGAGACTATGGCTACACCTTC
CASSPDGDYGYTF
>TRBD2|few|TRBV7-3|TRBJ2-3
TGTGCCAGCAGCTCGGGGGGGCCCGGCACAGATACGCAGTATTTT
CASSSGGPGTDTQYF
>.|many|TRBV7-9|TRBJ1-1
TGTGCCAGCAGCTCCCATGGGAACACTGAAGCTTTCTTT
CASSSHGNTEAFF
>TRBD1|many|TRBV25-1|TRBJ1-1
TGTGCCAGCAGTGGGACAGGGCGGACTGAAGCTTTCTTT
CASSGTGRTEAFF
>TRBD1|.|TRBV19|TRBJ2-5
TGTGCCAGTAGTCTCCAAGACAGGGTATACGAGACCCAGTACTTC
CASSLQDRVYETQYF
>TRBD1|few|TRBV7-2|TRBJ1-4
TGTGCCAGCAGAAAGACAGGGGGCTCTGAAAAACTGTTTTTT
CASRKTGGSEKLFF
>.|many|TRBV6-5|TRBJ2-3
TGTGCCAGCAGTTATTACCCCCCACCGACAGATACGCAGTATTTT
CASSYYPPPTDTQYF
>TRBD1|many|TRBV28|TRBJ2-7
TGTGCCAGCAGGCCGGGACAGGGGAACATCTACGAGCAGTACTTC
CASRPGQGNIYEQYF
>.|many|TRBV5-1|TRBJ1-1
TGCGCCAGCAGCTTGGATCCAGGCGTGCGGACTGAAGCTTTCTTT
CASSLDPGVRTEAFF
>.|.|TRBV7-8|TRBJ2-6
TGTGCCAGCAGGCGCCTAGAGGGGCCTGGGGCCAACGTCCTGACTTTC
CASRRLEGPGANVLTF
>TRBD1|few|TRBV29-1|TRBJ2-5
TGCAGCGTTGAGAGGGTGACAGGGGGGGAAGAGACCCAGTACTTC
CSVERVTGGEETQYF
>.|medium-sized|TRBV27|TRBJ1-1
TGTGCCAGCAGTTTTGTTGCAGGTACTGAAGCTTTCTTT
CASSFVAGTEAFF
>.|.|TRBV6-1|TRBJ2-3
TGTGCCAGCAGGGCGGACAATTCAGATACGCAGTATTTT
CASRADNSDTQYF
>TRBD1|many|TRBV10-2|TRBJ2-7
TGCGCCAGCAGCGCTCCCCCGGACAGGTATCACATCTACGAGCAGTACTTC
CASSAPPDRYHIYEQYF
>TRBD2|many|TRBV24-1|TRBJ2-3
TGTGCCACCAGTGACCCCGGAGCGGGAGGGAGCACAGATACGCAGTATTTT
CATSDPGAGGSTDTQYF
>.|.|TRBV6-1|TRBJ1-2
TGTGCCAGCACCTCCCTCTATGGCTACACCTTC
CASTSLYGYTF
>.|many|TRBV3-1|TRBJ2-7
TGTGCCAGCAGCCCTGCACCACTAGGCGAGCAGTACTTC
CASSPAPLGEQYF
>TRBD2|.|TRBV15|TRBJ2-3
TGTGCCACCAGCAGAGATATGGCGGGGGGGCAAGATACGCAGTATTTT
CATSRDMAGGQDTQYF
>TRBD2|many|TRBV4-2|TRBJ2-3
TGTGCCAGCAGCCAAGCCGAACGGACTAGCGGGGATACGCAGTATTTT
CASSQAERTSGDTQYF
>.|many|TRBV11-2|TRBJ1-1
TGTGCCAGCAGCTTAGAGGCAGGCTGGGGGAACACTGAAGCTTTCTTT
CASSLEAGWGNTEAFF
>TRBD1|.|TRBV5-1|TRBJ2-1
TGCGCCAGCAGCTTGGGGCAGGGGGCGTTCGATGAGCAGTTCTTC
CASSLGQGAFDEQFF
>TRBD1|.|TRBV6-1|TRBJ2-5
TGTGCCAGCAGAACCGGGACAGGGGGACGAGAGACCCAGTACTTC
CASRTGTGGRETQYF
>.|many|TRBV3-1|TRBJ1-2
TGTGCCAGCAGCCAAGAGAGGGGCTACACCTTC
CASSQERGYTF
>TRBD1|many|TRBV5-1|TRBJ1-1
TGCGCCAGCAGCATACTCGGGGGACAGGGACAGATGAACACTGAAGCTTTCTTT
CASSILGGQGQMNTEAFF
>.|.|TRBV13|TRBJ2-1
TGTGCCAGCAGCCCAGTGAGCTCATACAATGAGCAGTTCTTC
CASSPVSSYNEQFF
>.|many|TRBV13|TRBJ1-1
TGTGCCAGCAGCTTAGACCAGAGATTGCGGACTGAAGCTTTCTTT
CASSLDQRLRTEAFF
>TRBD1|many|TRBV20-1|TRBJ1-4
TGCAGTGCTAGAGGAGGGACAGGGGGCCTCCGGGTGAATGAAAAACTGTTTTTT
CSARGGTGGLRVNEKLFF
>TRBD1|.|TRBV28|TRBJ2-5
TGTGCCAGCAGTTTTTGGACAGGCGCCGGGTCAGAGGGGACCCAGTACTTC
CASSFWTGAGSEGTQYF
>.|.|TRBV11-3|TRBJ2-2
TGTGCCAGCAGCTTAGGCATTGGGGACGGCGGGGAGCTGTTTTTT
CASSLGIGDGGELFF
>.|few|TRBV7-6|TRBJ1-5
TGTGCCAGCAGCTTAGGAGGGCGAGGGAATCAGCCCCAGCATTTT
CASSLGGRGNQPQHF
>.|.|TRBV10-3|TRBJ1-1
TGTGCCATCAGTGCAGGGAAAGTGAACACTGAAGCTTTCTTT
CAISAGKVNTEAFF
>TRBD1|.|TRBV7-9|TRBJ1-2
TGTGCCAGCAGCGCGCGGGAGGGACAGAACTATGGCTACACCTTC
CASSAREGQNYGYTF
>TRBD1|many|TRBV28|TRBJ2-3
TGTGCCAGCAGTTTATTCTTCGACGACAGGGGTACAGATACGCAGTATTTT
CASSLFFDDRGTDTQYF
>TRBD1|few|TRBV5-1|TRBJ2-1
TGCGCCAGCAGCTGGGGACAGGGATATGAGCAGTTCTTC
CASSWGQGYEQFF
>.|few|TRBV25-1|TRBJ2-6
TGTGCCAGCAGTGGCCGGGCCACGAGGAGGGCCAACGTCCTGACTTTC
CASSGRATRRANVLTF
>.|.|TRBV11-2|TRBJ2-7
TGTGCCAGCAGCCTCCAGGGCTACTACGAGCAGTACTTC
CASSLQGYYEQYF
>.|few|TRBV3-1|TRBJ2-7
TGTGCCAGCAGCCAAGCGGCCGGGACTGCCTACGAGCAGTACTTC
CASSQAAGTAYEQYF
>.|many|TRBV20-1|TRBJ2-5
TGCAGTGCTAGTCGAGAAGTGAGAGAGACCCAGTACTTC
CSASREVRETQYF
>.|many|TRBV10-3|TRBJ1-6
TGTGCCATCAGTGAGATTATAGACTCACCCCTCCACTTT
CAISEIIDSPLHF
>.|many|TRBV30|TRBJ2-2
TGTGCCTGGAATCGGGGGAGTATGGACACCGGGGAGCTGTTTTTT
CAWNRGSMDTGELFF
>.|.|TRBV6-6|TRBJ2-7
TGTGCCAGCAGTTACTCGTTCGAGCAGTACTTC
CASSYSFEQYF
>.|.|TRBV23-1|TRBJ2-3
TGCGCCAGCAGTCAATTGGGGGGTTCCACAGATACGCAGTATTTT
CASSQLGGSTDTQYF
>TRBD1|few|TRBV20-1|TRBJ2-7
TGCAGTACTGACAGGGTGGACTACGAGCAGTACTTC
CSTDRVDYEQYF
>.|.|TRBV21-1|TRBJ2-1
TGTGCCAGCAGCAATCTTCCAGCGGGGATTTGCAATGAGCAGTTCTTC
CASSNLPAGICNEQFF
>.|.|TRBV11-1|TRBJ1-3
TGTGCCAGCAGCTGGGGATATATTGGATTTGGAAACACCATATATTTT
CASSWGYIGFGNTIYF
>TRBD1|many|TRBV27|TRBJ2-4
TGTGCCAGCAGTTTATTTGGGACAGGGGGTAGCATTCAGTACTTC
CASSLFGTGGSIQYF
>.|many|TRBV3-1|TRBJ2-2
TGTGCCAGCAGGGCGCGACTAGCGAACACCGGGGAGCTGTTTTTT
CASRARLANTGELFF
>.|.|TRBV29-1|TRBJ1-1
TGCAGCGGGTACACAGGGCGGACTGAAGCTTTCTTT
CSGYTGRTEAFF